Listed below are T cell receptor beta chains from one sample, sequenced in a study of blood T cell repertoires in COVID-19. Data came from immunoSEQ multiplex PCR; TCRdb stores just in-frame clones and leaves some out. The sample has about 130,000 clones; about 81% are singletons. Input material: PBMCs or T cells enriched from blood (not recorded which). The receptors were sampled from a middle-aged man with acute COVID-19. CDR3s include the opening cysteine and the closing phenylalanine or tryptophan. D genes are given only for firm matches. Where a row states a size, it is once, few, many or the class of an expanded clone; other rows omit it.

d_call	v_call	j_call	clone_size	cdr3_aa	cdr3_nt
-	TRBV7-6	TRBJ1-1	-	CASSSSSAGGTEAFF	TGTGCCAGCAGCTCCAGTAGTGCGGGTGGCACTGAAGCTTTCTTT
TRBD1	TRBV3-1/TRBV3-2	TRBJ1-4	-	CASSQAFRGTVNEKLFF	TGTGCCAGCAGCCAAGCCTTCAGAGGGACAGTTAATGAAAAACTGTTTTTT
TRBD1	TRBV5-6	TRBJ2-1	-	CASSLVGQGVSYNEQFF	TGTGCCAGCAGCTTGGTCGGGCAGGGGGTCTCCTACAATGAGCAGTTCTTC
TRBD2	TRBV2	TRBJ2-3	-	CASSSLAGEGSDTQYF	TGTGCCAGCAGTTCCCTAGCGGGAGAGGGGTCAGATACGCAGTATTTT
TRBD1	TRBV13	TRBJ1-1	-	CASSSDRETEAFF	TGTGCCAGCAGCTCGGACAGGGAAACTGAAGCTTTCTTT
TRBD1	TRBV6-5	TRBJ2-2	few	CASSSTGWNTGELFF	TGTGCCAGCAGTTCGACAGGGTGGAACACCGGGGAGCTGTTTTTT
-	TRBV29-1	TRBJ2-5	once	CSVALEGETQYF	TGCAGCGTTGCACTAGAAGGCGAGACCCAGTACTTC
TRBD1	TRBV6-6	TRBJ2-5	-	CAHANRGQETQYF	TGTGCCCATGCAAACAGGGGGCAGGAGACCCAGTACTTC
-	TRBV19	TRBJ1-6	-	CASTAGDYNSPLHF	TGTGCCAGTACGGCAGGGGACTATAATTCACCCCTCCACTTT
-	TRBV2	TRBJ1-2	-	CASTWDTPGYGYTF	TGTGCCAGCACCTGGGACACGCCAGGCTATGGCTACACCTTC
-	TRBV5-1	TRBJ2-2	-	CASSLGLGTTDTGELFF	TGCGCCAGCAGCTTAGGGCTCGGGACAACTGACACCGGGGAGCTGTTTTTT
-	TRBV10-3	TRBJ1-3	-	CAISVEGLSSGNTIYF	TGTGCCATCAGTGTGGAGGGCCTGAGCTCTGGAAACACCATATATTTT
-	TRBV6-5	TRBJ1-3	-	CASSYTKLSSGNTIYF	TGTGCCAGCAGTTACACCAAATTGAGCTCTGGAAACACCATATATTTT
TRBD1	TRBV18	TRBJ1-2	few	CASSERDRVYDGYTF	TGTGCCAGCTCAGAAAGGGACAGGGTATATGATGGCTACACCTTC
-	TRBV23-1	TRBJ1-5	-	CASSQSRTSNQPQHF	TGCGCCAGCAGTCAATCGAGGACAAGCAATCAGCCCCAGCATTTT
TRBD2	TRBV7-2	TRBJ2-3	once	CASSLVGTSGTDTQYF	TGTGCCAGCAGCTTAGTTGGGACTAGCGGAACAGATACGCAGTATTTT
-	TRBV19	TRBJ1-5	-	CASSSSGTGQPQHF	TGTGCCAGTAGTTCATCGGGAACTGGTCAGCCCCAGCATTTT
TRBD1	TRBV11-2	TRBJ2-1	-	CASSYRTGSSSYNEQFF	TGTGCCAGCAGCTACCGGACAGGTTCTAGCTCCTACAATGAGCAGTTCTTC
-	TRBV12-3/TRBV12-4	TRBJ1-2	-	CASSTDMSYGYTF	TGTGCCAGCAGTACCGACATGTCCTATGGCTACACCTTC
-	TRBV12-1	TRBJ2-7	-	CASGPLAGGYEQYF	TGTGCCAGCGGACCCCTAGCGGGAGGCTACGAGCAGTACTTC
-	TRBV7-9	TRBJ2-1	once	CASSPRQTEQFF	TGTGCCAGCAGCCCTCGACAGACAGAGCAGTTCTTC
TRBD1	TRBV7-2	TRBJ2-5	-	CASSLVGSGGQETQYF	TGTGCCAGCAGCTTAGTGGGGTCAGGGGGCCAAGAGACCCAGTACTTC
TRBD1	TRBV19	TRBJ1-2	-	CASREQGASSGGYTF	TGTGCCAGTAGGGAACAGGGGGCATCGTCCGGGGGCTACACCTTC
-	TRBV18	TRBJ1-3	-	CASSAYGTRDGGSGNTIYF	TGTGCCAGCTCAGCCTACGGGACTCGCGATGGGGGCTCTGGAAACACCATATATTTT
TRBD2	TRBV18	TRBJ2-2	once	CASSPSSGGRTGELFF	TGTGCCAGCTCACCAAGCAGCGGGGGAAGGACCGGGGAGCTGTTTTTT
-	TRBV7-9	TRBJ2-3	-	CASSLTSLDTQYF	TGTGCCAGCAGCTTAACTAGCTTAGATACGCAGTATTTT
-	TRBV2	TRBJ2-1	-	CASSARKSGEQFF	TGTGCCAGCAGTGCGCGTAAAAGCGGTGAGCAGTTCTTC
-	TRBV27	TRBJ1-5	-	CASSPRRTEPQHF	TGTGCCAGCAGTCCCCGGAGGACCGAGCCCCAGCATTTT
-	TRBV7-9	TRBJ1-1	-	CASSLAWEGEAFF	TGTGCCAGCAGCTTAGCCTGGGAGGGTGAAGCTTTCTTT
-	TRBV3-1/TRBV3-2	TRBJ1-2	-	CASSQPWPRGNYGYTF	TGTGCCAGCAGCCAGCCCTGGCCACGCGGGAACTATGGCTACACCTTC
TRBD2	TRBV27	TRBJ2-5	-	CASSFGLVGTQYF	TGTGCCAGCAGTTTCGGACTAGTAGGGACCCAGTACTTC
TRBD2	TRBV7-2	TRBJ2-2	-	CASSFLGLAAGELFF	TGTGCCAGCAGCTTTTTGGGACTAGCGGCCGGGGAGCTGTTTTTT
TRBD2	TRBV19	TRBJ2-1	-	CASSTAGGKSEQFF	TGTGCCAGTAGTACAGCGGGAGGGAAGAGTGAGCAGTTCTTC
-	TRBV3-1/TRBV3-2	TRBJ1-2	-	CASSPLSGAGYTF	TGTGCCAGCAGCCCCCTGTCAGGGGCCGGCTACACCTTC
-	TRBV3-1/TRBV3-2	TRBJ2-1	-	CASSQALDEQFF	TGTGCCAGCAGCCAAGCCCTCGATGAGCAGTTCTTC
TRBD2	TRBV7-9	TRBJ2-5	-	CASSSGLADQETQYF	TGTGCCAGCAGCTCGGGACTAGCGGATCAAGAGACCCAGTACTTC
TRBD1	TRBV5-4	TRBJ1-2	-	CASSADREGGYTF	TGTGCCAGCAGCGCGGACAGGGAAGGTGGCTACACCTTC
-	TRBV25-1	TRBJ1-1	once	CASSLAGATEAFF	TGTGCCAGCAGCCTCGCGGGGGCCACTGAAGCTTTCTTT
TRBD1	TRBV28	TRBJ2-7	-	CASSSGQLQNEQYF	TGTGCCAGCAGTTCGGGACAGCTACAGAACGAGCAGTACTTC
TRBD2	TRBV28	TRBJ2-5	-	CASRPPSAGAQETQYF	TGTGCCAGCAGACCCCCCTCAGCGGGGGCACAAGAGACCCAGTACTTC
TRBD2	TRBV6-5	TRBJ2-7	-	CASSYSGGGSYEQYF	TGTGCCAGCAGTTACTCGGGCGGGGGCTCCTACGAGCAGTACTTC
TRBD1	TRBV20-1	TRBJ1-5	-	CSASFRTGSNQPQHF	TGCAGTGCTAGTTTTAGGACAGGTAGCAATCAGCCCCAGCATTTT
-	TRBV27	TRBJ2-2	once	CASSYDIGALDTGELFF	TGTGCCAGCAGTTATGACATTGGGGCATTAGACACCGGGGAGCTGTTTTTT
TRBD2	TRBV15	TRBJ2-3	-	CATSRDPTGTSEDTQYF	TGTGCCACCAGCAGGGACCCTACCGGGACTAGCGAGGATACGCAGTATTTT
TRBD2	TRBV7-9	TRBJ2-7	-	CASSPGGGYEQYF	TGTGCCAGCAGCCCGGGCGGGGGCTACGAGCAGTACTTC
TRBD2	TRBV19	TRBJ2-7	few	CASSIKLAVTEEQYF	TGTGCCAGTAGTATAAAACTAGCGGTGACAGAAGAGCAGTACTTC
TRBD1	TRBV30	TRBJ1-3	few	CAWDLGTGGGNTIYF	TGTGCCTGGGATTTGGGGACAGGCGGAGGAAACACCATATATTTT